The source of this T cell receptor beta chain is a study of OX40 agonist ivuxolimab in advanced cancers. Overall study context: Treatment of patients was with ivuxolimab, an agonistic anti-OX40 (CD134) antibody. Dose-escalation cases comprised hepatocellular carcinoma, melanoma, renal cell or head and neck cancer. Partial responses were achieved by three patients: one hepatocellular carcinoma, two cutaneous melanoma.

This clone came up once. Its antigen is not known. Study-wide findings and caveats: Clonal expansion by week 6 occurred in CD4+ and CD8+ blood T cells (at 0.1 to 3.0 mg/kg).

Sequencing used immunoSEQ multiplex PCR; TCRdb keeps in-frame clones, though not all of them. The table has roughly 58,000 clones, approximately 88% seen once. Germline V gene sequence: CDR1 WSHSY, CDR2 SAAADI. The CDR3 covers 12 residues. With V trimmed by 11 bases and J by 2 bases, 3 bases remained unmatched. Source: CD4+ or CD8+ T cells sorted from blood, taken in a trial of the OX40 agonist ivuxolimab. The chain carries TRBV10-2 and TRBJ2-1, with 7 bases aligning to TRBD1. The clonotype was recovered from an adult with an advanced solid tumor such as melanoma, head and neck, liver or kidney cancer. The CDR3 DNA sequence: TGCGCCGTAGGGGGCACCTACAATGAGCAGTTCTTC. Translating it yields CAVGGTYNEQFF.